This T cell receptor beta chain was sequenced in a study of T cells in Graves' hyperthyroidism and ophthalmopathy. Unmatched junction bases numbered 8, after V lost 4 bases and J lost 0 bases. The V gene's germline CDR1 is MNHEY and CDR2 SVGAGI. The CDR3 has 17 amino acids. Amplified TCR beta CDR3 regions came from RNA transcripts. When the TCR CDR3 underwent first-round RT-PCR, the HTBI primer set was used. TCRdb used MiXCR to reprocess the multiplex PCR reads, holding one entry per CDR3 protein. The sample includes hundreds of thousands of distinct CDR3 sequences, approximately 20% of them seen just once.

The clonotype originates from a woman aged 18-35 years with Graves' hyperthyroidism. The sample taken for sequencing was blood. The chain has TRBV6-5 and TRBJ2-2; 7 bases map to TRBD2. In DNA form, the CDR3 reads TGTGCCAGCAGTTCACCCGGGACTATAACGAACACCGGGGAGCTGTTTTTT. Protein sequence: CASSSPGTITNTGELFF.